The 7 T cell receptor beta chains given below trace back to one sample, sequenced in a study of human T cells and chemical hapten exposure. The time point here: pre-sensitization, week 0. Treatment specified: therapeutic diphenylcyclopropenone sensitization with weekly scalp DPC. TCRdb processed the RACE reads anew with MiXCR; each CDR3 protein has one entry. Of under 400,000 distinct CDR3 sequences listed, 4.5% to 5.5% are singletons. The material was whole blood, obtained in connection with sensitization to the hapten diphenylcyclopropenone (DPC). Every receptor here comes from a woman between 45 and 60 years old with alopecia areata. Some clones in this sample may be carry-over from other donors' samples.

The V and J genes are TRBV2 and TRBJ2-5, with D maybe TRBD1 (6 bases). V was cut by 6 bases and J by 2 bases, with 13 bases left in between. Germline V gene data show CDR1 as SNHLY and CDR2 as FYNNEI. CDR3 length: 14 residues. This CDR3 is CASRERGGQETQYF. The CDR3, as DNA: TGTGCCAGCAGGGAAAGAGGGGGACAAGAGACCCAGTACTTC. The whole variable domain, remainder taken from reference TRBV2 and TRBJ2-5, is EPEVTQTPSHQVTQMGQEVILRCVPISNHLYFYWYRQILGQKVEFLVSFYNNEISEKSEIFDDQFSVERPDGSNFTLKIRSTKLEDSAMYFCASRERGGQETQYFGPGTRLLVL.

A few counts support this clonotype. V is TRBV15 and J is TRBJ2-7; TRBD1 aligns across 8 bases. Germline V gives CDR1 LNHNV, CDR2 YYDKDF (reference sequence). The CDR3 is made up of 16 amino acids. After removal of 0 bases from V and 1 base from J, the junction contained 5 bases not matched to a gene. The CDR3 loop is CATSREGTGGSYEQYF. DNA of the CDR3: TGTGCCACCAGCAGAGAAGGAACAGGGGGGTCCTACGAGCAGTACTTC.

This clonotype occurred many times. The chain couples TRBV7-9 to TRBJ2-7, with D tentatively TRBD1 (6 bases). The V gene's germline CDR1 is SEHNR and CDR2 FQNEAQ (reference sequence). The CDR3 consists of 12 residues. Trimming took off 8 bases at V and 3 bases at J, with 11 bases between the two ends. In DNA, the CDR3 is TGTGCCAGCGGGGGCGGGCACTACGAGCAGTACTTC. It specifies CASGGGHYEQYF.

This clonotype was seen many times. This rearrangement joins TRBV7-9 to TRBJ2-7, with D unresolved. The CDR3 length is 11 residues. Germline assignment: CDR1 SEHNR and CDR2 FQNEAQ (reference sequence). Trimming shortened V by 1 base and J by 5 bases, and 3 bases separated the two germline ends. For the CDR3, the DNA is TGTGCCAGCAGCTTAGTAAACGAGCAGTACTTC. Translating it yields CASSLVNEQYF.

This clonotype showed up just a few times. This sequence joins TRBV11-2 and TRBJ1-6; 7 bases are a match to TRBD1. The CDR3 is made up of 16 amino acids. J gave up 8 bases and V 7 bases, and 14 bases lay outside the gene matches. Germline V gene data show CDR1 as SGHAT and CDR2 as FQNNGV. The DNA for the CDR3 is TGTGCCAGCACCAAAACCCTGGGACAGACGTATTCACCCCTCCACTTT. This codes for CASTKTLGQTYSPLHF.

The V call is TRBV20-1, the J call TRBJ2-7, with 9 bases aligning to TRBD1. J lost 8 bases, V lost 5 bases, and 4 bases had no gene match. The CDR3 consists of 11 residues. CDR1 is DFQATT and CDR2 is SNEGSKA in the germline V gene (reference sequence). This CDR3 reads CSASGTGKQYF. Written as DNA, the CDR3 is TGCAGTGCTTCCGGGACAGGGAAGCAGTACTTC.

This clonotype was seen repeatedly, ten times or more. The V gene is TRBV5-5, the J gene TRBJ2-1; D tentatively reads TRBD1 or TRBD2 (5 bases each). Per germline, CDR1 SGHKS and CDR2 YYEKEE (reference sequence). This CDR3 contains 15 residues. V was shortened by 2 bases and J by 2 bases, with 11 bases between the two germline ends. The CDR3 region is CASSFGTTPYNEQFF. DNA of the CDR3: TGTGCCAGCAGCTTTGGGACCACCCCCTACAATGAGCAGTTCTTC.